This is a list of T cell receptor beta chains from one sample in a study of shared clonotypes between healthy human individuals. Generated by immunoSEQ multiplex PCR, the TCRdb table keeps only in-frame clones and is missing some. The table records over a million clones, approximately 80% of them present only once. The sequencing input was memory CD4+ T cells from PBMCs. Receptor source: a man between 18 and 35 years old in good health. Some clones in this sample may be carry-over from other donors' samples. CDR3s include the opening cysteine and the closing phenylalanine or tryptophan. D genes are given only for firm matches. Some rows mark clone size as missing; the rest say once, few, many or name a class of expanded clone.

V gene	D gene	clone size	J gene	CDR3 length	CDR3 DNA	CDR3 protein
TRBV6-5	TRBD1	few	TRBJ1-2	15	TGTGCCAGCAGCTCCCCACCGACAGGGGACTATGGCTACACCTTC	CASSSPPTGDYGYTF
TRBV7-6	TRBD2	-	TRBJ2-7	15	TGTGCCAGCAGGGAACTAGCGGGAGGGTCCTGGGAGCAGTACTTC	CASRELAGGSWEQYF
TRBV7-2	TRBD2	once	TRBJ2-7	15	TGTGCCAGCAGCCGCGGGGGGCAGACCCTCTACGAGCAGTACTTC	CASSRGGQTLYEQYF
TRBV5-1	TRBD1	-	TRBJ2-7	16	TGCGCCAGCAGCCCACGGGGACAGGCGACGTTCTACGAGCAGTACTTC	CASSPRGQATFYEQYF
TRBV28	-	-	TRBJ1-2	13	TGTGCCAGCAGTTACCGGACTGACGATGGCTACACCTTC	CASSYRTDDGYTF
TRBV6-1	TRBD2	-	TRBJ2-6	17	TGTGCCAGCAGTGAAGCTGTCGGGAGGACTGGGGCCAACGTCCTGACTTTC	CASSEAVGRTGANVLTF
TRBV6-6	-	few	TRBJ2-3	11	TGTGCCAGCATCCACGGGGGTACGCAGTATTTT	CASIHGGTQYF
TRBV19	-	few	TRBJ2-5	13	TGTGCCAGTAGTATAGAGCAGCAAGAGACCCAGTACTTC	CASSIEQQETQYF
TRBV4-1	-	-	TRBJ2-1	14	TGCGCCAGCAGCCACCCAATGCGGTACAATGAGCAGTTCTTC	CASSHPMRYNEQFF
TRBV5-1	-	once	TRBJ1-4	13	TGCGCCAGCAGCTTGCAGGGCGGTGAAAAACTGTTTTTT	CASSLQGGEKLFF
TRBV5-1	TRBD2	-	TRBJ2-7	16	TGCGCCAGCACCCCTTTAGGTGCCTCGGGGGGGTACGAGCAGTACTTC	CASTPLGASGGYEQYF
TRBV21-1	-	-	TRBJ1-1	15	TGTGCCAGCAGTCATAGGAAGGGGGCGCGGAACCCAGCTTTCTTT	CASSHRKGARNPAFF
TRBV5-1	-	-	TRBJ2-3	13	TGCGCCAGCAGCTCCAATTCCGCAGATACGCAGTATTTT	CASSSNSADTQYF
TRBV19	-	-	TRBJ2-7	16	TGTGCCAGTAGTATTCGAGGGGACCGAGCCTCCTACGAGCAGTACTTC	CASSIRGDRASYEQYF
TRBV28	-	-	TRBJ2-5	15	TGTGCCAGCAGTTTTACTCCCGGGCTTCAAGAGACCCAGTACTTC	CASSFTPGLQETQYF
TRBV6-5	-	-	TRBJ2-7	13	TGTGCCAGCAGTTACACTTCTAGCTCCGAGCAGTACTTC	CASSYTSSSEQYF
TRBV7-2	TRBD2	-	TRBJ2-1	15	TGTGCCAGCACCCAATGGGGGGGGTCCTACAATGAGCAGTTCTTC	CASTQWGGSYNEQFF
TRBV5-1	TRBD2	-	TRBJ2-1	15	TGCGCCAGCGTTCCTAGCGGTAGCTCCTACAATGAGCAGTTCTTC	CASVPSGSSYNEQFF
TRBV28	TRBD2	many	TRBJ2-5	17	TGTGCCAGCAGTGCCAATCTACTAGCGGGAGAATCGGAGACCCAGTACTTC	CASSANLLAGESETQYF
TRBV7-9	-	-	TRBJ1-2	12	TGTGCCAGCAGCTCCTCAAACTTCGGCTACACCTTC	CASSSSNFGYTF
TRBV27	TRBD2	-	TRBJ2-5	14	TGTGCCAGCAGTTTTCTAGCGGGAGGATCCTGGGAGTACTTC	CASSFLAGGSWEYF
TRBV5-1	TRBD2	-	TRBJ2-5	16	TGCGCCAGCAGCCCCGGACGACTAGCGGGAAAAGAGACCCAGTACTTC	CASSPGRLAGKETQYF
TRBV7-9	-	-	TRBJ2-7	14	TGTGCCAGCAGCTTAGGAGCGAGCTCCTACGAGCAGTACTTC	CASSLGASSYEQYF
TRBV28	-	once	TRBJ2-3	14	TGTGCCAGCACGCGAGGGGTCCCCACAGATACGCAGTATTTT	CASTRGVPTDTQYF
TRBV6-1	-	-	TRBJ1-1	15	TGTGCCAGCAGTGAGCGACAGGCAGGGAGGACTGAAGCTTTCTTT	CASSERQAGRTEAFF
TRBV28	TRBD2	-	TRBJ2-1	15	TGTGCCAGCAGTTTAAGTAGCGGGGGCCGCAATGAGCAGTTCTTC	CASSLSSGGRNEQFF
TRBV11-2	TRBD1	many	TRBJ1-3	15	TGTGCCAGCAGCTCATTGACAGGGCCTGGAAACACCATATATTTT	CASSSLTGPGNTIYF
TRBV30	-	-	TRBJ1-2	14	TGTGCCTGGAAACGGGATCCTGGGGCGAACGGCTACACCTTC	CAWKRDPGANGYTF
TRBV2	-	-	TRBJ1-4	13	TGTGCCAGCAGTGGGGTCCGTAGTGAAAAACTGTTTTTT	CASSGVRSEKLFF
TRBV14	-	-	TRBJ2-1	16	TGTGCCAGCAGCCCCCCCGGGAGCCCCTCCTACAATGAGCAGTTCTTC	CASSPPGSPSYNEQFF
TRBV9	TRBD2	few	TRBJ2-2	18	TGTGCCAGCAGCGTAGCGGGAGGACTAGCGGCTAACACCGGGGAGCTGTTTTTT	CASSVAGGLAANTGELFF
TRBV6-5	-	-	TRBJ2-7	13	TGTGCCAGCACCCGGACGGGGACCTACGAGCAGTACTTC	CASTRTGTYEQYF
TRBV2	TRBD2	-	TRBJ2-2	12	TGTGCCTCACGGGGGGACACCGGGGAGCTGTTTTTT	CASRGDTGELFF
TRBV27	-	-	TRBJ1-1	13	TGTGCCAGCAGCCCGCACGTTGGCACTGAAGCTTTCTTT	CASSPHVGTEAFF
TRBV28	TRBD2	-	TRBJ2-3	16	TGTGCCAGCAGTTCCCAACTAGCGGAAGAGCGGGATACGCAGTATTTT	CASSSQLAEERDTQYF
TRBV9	-	once	TRBJ2-5	12	TGTGCCACCGCACCCCATGAAGAGACCCAGTACTTC	CATAPHEETQYF
TRBV19	TRBD1	few	TRBJ1-2	15	TGTGCCAGTAGTACTCTCCCGACAGGGGCCTATGGCTACACCTTC	CASSTLPTGAYGYTF
TRBV2	TRBD2	-	TRBJ2-7	18	TGTGCCAGCAACCCGGGACAGGGATTGCTAGCGGGAGGGAACGAGCAGTACTTC	CASNPGQGLLAGGNEQYF
TRBV19	TRBD2	-	TRBJ2-1	18	TGTGCCAGTAGTATTGATCCGCCGGGACTAGCGGGATCGGGTGAGCAGTTCTTC	CASSIDPPGLAGSGEQFF
TRBV9	-	-	TRBJ2-1	12	TGTGCCAGCTCGCGGGCGAGCAATGAGCAGTTCTTC	CASSRASNEQFF
TRBV5-4	-	-	TRBJ1-3	15	TGTGCCAGCAGCTCGGGGGTTCTCTCTGGAAACACCATATATTTT	CASSSGVLSGNTIYF
TRBV5-1	-	-	TRBJ1-1	14	TGCGCCACCACTAGGGGGGCCGCGAACACTGAAGCTTTCTTT	CATTRGAANTEAFF
TRBV29-1	-	-	TRBJ2-2	13	TGCAGCGTTGACAGGGGTAACACCGGGGAGCTGTTTTTT	CSVDRGNTGELFF
TRBV7-8	-	-	TRBJ2-7	15	TGTGCCAGCAGCCCCTCTTGGCGGAGCCCCTACGAGCAGTACTTC	CASSPSWRSPYEQYF
TRBV7-2	-	few	TRBJ1-5	14	TGTGCCAGCAGCTTTAGGCAGGGCAATCAGCCCCAGCATTTT	CASSFRQGNQPQHF
TRBV29-1	-	few	TRBJ2-5	12	TGCAGCGTTGGAGGGACATACGAGACCCAGTACTTC	CSVGGTYETQYF
TRBV5-5	-	once	TRBJ2-2	16	TGTGCCAGCAGCTCTTCTCAGGGCCTCTGGACCGGGGAGCTGTTTTTT	CASSSSQGLWTGELFF
TRBV9	-	-	TRBJ2-3	14	TGTGCCAGCAGCGTAGACCAAGCAACGGATACGCAGTATTTT	CASSVDQATDTQYF
TRBV30	TRBD1	many	TRBJ2-7	13	TGTGCCTGGAACTCGGACAGGGGATACGAGCAGTACTTC	CAWNSDRGYEQYF
TRBV4-3	TRBD2	-	TRBJ2-7	13	TGCGCCAGCAGCCGCGGGACTAGCTACGAGCAGTACTTC	CASSRGTSYEQYF